This T cell receptor beta chain was documented in a study of blood T cell repertoires in COVID-19. Study overall: COVID-19 samples collected from the United States, Italy and Spain covered acute and convalescent phases. In each case, the material was cDNA or gDNA derived from T cells, B-cell-depleted T cells, or PBMCs.

V lost 2 bases and J 6 bases, leaving 17 bases between the germline ends. The CDR3 spans 16 residues. CDR1 is MNHEY and CDR2 is SMNVEV in the germline V gene (reference sequence). Authors' processing steps: Amplification of reference gene primers was used by the study to estimate nucleated cell counts. Only in-frame clones appear in the TCRdb table, and some are missing; sequencing was by immunoSEQ multiplex PCR. V, J and clone size derive from that table, while D and trimming were established from the DNA sequence. Among 200,000 to 250,000 clones, around 90% were seen once, and the ten largest hold 6% to 9%. This clone showed up just a few times.

The chain combines TRBV27 with TRBJ2-1, with a tentative D call TRBD2 (7 bases). The origin of this receptor is an older woman with active or convalescent COVID-19. Sequencing was carried out using peripheral blood. The CDR3 DNA reads TGTGCCAGCAGTTTACGGGTGGGAGGGGGAGGCAATGAGCAGTTCTTC. This translates into CASSLRVGGGGNEQFF.